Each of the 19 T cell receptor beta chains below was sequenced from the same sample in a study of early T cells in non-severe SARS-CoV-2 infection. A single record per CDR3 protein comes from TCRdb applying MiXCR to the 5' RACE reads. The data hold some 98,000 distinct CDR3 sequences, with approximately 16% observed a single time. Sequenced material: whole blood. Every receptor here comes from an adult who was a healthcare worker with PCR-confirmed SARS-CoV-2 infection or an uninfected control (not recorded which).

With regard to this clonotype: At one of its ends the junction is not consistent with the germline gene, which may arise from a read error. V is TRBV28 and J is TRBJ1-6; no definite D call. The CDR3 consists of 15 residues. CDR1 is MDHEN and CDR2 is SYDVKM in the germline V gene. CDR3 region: CATLHRAGDNLPLHF. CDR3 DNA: TGTGCCACTCTCCATAGAGCAGGAGATAATTTACCCCTCCACTTT. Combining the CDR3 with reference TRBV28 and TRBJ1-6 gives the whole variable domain DVKVTQSSRYLVKRTGEKVFLECVQDMDHENMFWYRQDPGLGLRLIYFSYDVKMKEKGDIPEGYSVSREKKERFSLILESASTNQTSMYLCATLHRAGDNLPLHFGNGTRLTVT.

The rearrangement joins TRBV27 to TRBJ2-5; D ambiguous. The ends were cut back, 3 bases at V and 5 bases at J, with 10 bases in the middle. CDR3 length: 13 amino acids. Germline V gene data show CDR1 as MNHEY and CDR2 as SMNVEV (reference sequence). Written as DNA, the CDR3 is TGTGCCAGCAGTTTTAGTCTCGGGGAGACCCAGTACTTC. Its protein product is CASSFSLGETQYF.

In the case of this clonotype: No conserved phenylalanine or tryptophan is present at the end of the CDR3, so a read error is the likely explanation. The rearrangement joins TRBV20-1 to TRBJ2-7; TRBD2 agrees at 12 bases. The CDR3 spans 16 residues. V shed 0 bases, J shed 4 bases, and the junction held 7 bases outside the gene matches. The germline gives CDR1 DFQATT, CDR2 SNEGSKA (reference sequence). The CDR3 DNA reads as TGCAGTGCTAGAGATTCACGGACTAGCGGGACTTACGAGCAGTACTTA. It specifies CSARDSRTSGTYEQYL.

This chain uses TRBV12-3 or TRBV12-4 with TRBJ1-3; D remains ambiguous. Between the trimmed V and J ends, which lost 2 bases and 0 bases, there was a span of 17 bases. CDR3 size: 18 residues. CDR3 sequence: CASSLRPAGRFSGNTIYF. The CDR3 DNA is TGTGCCAGCAGTTTACGACCCGCCGGGAGGTTCTCTGGAAACACCATATATTTT.

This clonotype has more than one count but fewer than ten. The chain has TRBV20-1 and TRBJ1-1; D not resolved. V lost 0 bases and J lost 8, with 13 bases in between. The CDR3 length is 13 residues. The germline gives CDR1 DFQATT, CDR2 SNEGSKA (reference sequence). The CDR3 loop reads CSARDRTITEAFF. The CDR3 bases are TGCAGTGCTAGAGATCGGACGATAACCGAAGCTTTCTTT.

CDR3 sequence: CASTRTGVLRSYEQYF. In DNA form, the CDR3 reads TGTGCCAGCACACGGACGGGGGTCTTAAGGTCCTACGAGCAGTACTTC. This sequence joins TRBV6-1 and TRBJ2-7, with D possibly being TRBD2 (6 bases). The CDR3 has 16 residues. From germline, CDR1 is MNHNS and CDR2 SASEGT. Trimming cost V 7 bases and J 1 base, with 20 bases left between them.

The CDR3 here is CASSFVGVGTEAFF. The CDR3 DNA reads as TGCGCCAGCAGCTTTGTTGGGGTAGGCACTGAAGCTTTCTTT. The gene calls are TRBV5-1 and TRBJ1-1; D unclear. CDR3 length: 14 amino acids. Germline V lookup: CDR1 SGHRS, CDR2 YFSETQ. V shed 2 bases and J shed 4 bases, with 12 bases lying between them.

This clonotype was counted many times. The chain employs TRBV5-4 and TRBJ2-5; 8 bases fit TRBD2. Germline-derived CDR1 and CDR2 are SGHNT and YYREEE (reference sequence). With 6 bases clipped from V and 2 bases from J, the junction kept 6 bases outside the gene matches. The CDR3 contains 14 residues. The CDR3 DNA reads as TGTGCCAGCACGGGGGGCGGGGGGCAAGAGACCCAGTACTTC. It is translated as CASTGGGGQETQYF.

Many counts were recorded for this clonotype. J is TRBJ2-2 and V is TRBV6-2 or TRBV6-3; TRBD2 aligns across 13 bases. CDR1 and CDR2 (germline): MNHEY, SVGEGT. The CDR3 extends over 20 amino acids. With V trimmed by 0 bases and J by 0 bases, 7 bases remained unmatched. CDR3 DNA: TGTGCCAGCAGTTACTCGCGGACTAGCGGGAGAATCACGAACACCGGGGAGCTGTTTTTT. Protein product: CASSYSRTSGRITNTGELFF.

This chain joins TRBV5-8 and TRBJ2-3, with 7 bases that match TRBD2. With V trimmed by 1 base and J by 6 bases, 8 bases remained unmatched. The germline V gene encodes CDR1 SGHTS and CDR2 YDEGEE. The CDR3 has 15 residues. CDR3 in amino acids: CASSLRSGITDTQYF. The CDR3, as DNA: TGTGCCAGCAGCTTGAGGAGCGGGATAACGGATACGCAGTATTTT.

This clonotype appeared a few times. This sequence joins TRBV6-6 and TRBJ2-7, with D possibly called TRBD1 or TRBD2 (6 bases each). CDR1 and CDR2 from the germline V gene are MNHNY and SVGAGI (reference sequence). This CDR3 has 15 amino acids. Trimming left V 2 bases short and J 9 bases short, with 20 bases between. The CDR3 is CASSYGGGPQGGQYF. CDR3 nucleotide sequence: TGTGCCAGCAGTTACGGTGGGGGGCCCCAAGGTGGGCAGTACTTC.

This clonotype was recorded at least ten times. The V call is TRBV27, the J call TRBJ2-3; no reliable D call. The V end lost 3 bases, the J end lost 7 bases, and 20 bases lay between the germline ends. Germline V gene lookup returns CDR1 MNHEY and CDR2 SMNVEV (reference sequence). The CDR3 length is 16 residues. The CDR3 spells CASSFVSNSAVNTQYF. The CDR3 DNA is TGTGCCAGCAGTTTCGTTTCGAATTCCGCGGTCAATACGCAGTATTTT.

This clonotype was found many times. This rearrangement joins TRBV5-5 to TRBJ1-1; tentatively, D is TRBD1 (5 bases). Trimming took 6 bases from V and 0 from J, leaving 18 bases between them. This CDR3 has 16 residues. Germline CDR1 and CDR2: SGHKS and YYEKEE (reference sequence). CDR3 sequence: CASIPPGGNMNTEAFF. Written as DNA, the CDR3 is TGTGCCAGCATTCCACCGGGGGGGAATATGAACACTGAAGCTTTCTTT.

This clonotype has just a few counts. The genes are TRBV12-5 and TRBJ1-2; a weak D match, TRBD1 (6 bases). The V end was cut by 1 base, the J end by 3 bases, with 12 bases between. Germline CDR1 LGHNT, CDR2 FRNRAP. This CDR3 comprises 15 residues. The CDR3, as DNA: TGTGCTAGTGGTTTGGCCAACAGGGACGACTATGGCTACACCTTC. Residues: CASGLANRDDYGYTF. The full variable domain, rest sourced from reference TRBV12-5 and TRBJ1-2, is DARVTQTPRHKVTEMGQEVTMRCQPILGHNTVFWYRQTMMQGLELLAYFRNRAPLDDSGMPKDRFSAEMPDATLATLKIQPSEPRDSAVYFCASGLANRDDYGYTFGSGTRLTVV.

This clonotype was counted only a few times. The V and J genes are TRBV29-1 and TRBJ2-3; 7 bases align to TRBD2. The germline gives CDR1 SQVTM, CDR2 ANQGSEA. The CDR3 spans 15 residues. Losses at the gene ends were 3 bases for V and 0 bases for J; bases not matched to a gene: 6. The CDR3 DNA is TGCAGCGTTGAGTCTAGCGGTGCTAGCACAGATACGCAGTATTTT. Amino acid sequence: CSVESSGASTDTQYF.

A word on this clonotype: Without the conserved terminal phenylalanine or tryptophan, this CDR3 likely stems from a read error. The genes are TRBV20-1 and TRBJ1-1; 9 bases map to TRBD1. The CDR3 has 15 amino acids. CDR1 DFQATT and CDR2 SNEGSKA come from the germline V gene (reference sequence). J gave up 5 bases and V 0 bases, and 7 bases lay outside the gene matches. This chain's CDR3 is CSARDPQGARTEAFL. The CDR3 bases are TGCAGTGCTAGAGACCCACAGGGGGCGAGGACTGAAGCTTTCTTA.

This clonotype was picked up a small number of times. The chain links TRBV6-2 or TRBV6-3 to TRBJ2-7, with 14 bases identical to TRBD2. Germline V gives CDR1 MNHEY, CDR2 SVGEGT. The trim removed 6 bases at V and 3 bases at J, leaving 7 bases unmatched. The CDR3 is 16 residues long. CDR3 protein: CASSPPGLAGDYEQYF. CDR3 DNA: TGTGCCAGCAGCCCCCCGGGACTAGCGGGAGACTACGAGCAGTACTTC.

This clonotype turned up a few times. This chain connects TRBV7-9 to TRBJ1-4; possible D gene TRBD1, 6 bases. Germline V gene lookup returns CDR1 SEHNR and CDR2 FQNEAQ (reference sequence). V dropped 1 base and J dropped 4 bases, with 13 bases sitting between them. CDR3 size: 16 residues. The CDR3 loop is CASSLGPGGVNEKLFF. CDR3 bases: TGTGCCAGCAGCTTAGGCCCGGGGGGCGTTAATGAAAAACTGTTTTTT.

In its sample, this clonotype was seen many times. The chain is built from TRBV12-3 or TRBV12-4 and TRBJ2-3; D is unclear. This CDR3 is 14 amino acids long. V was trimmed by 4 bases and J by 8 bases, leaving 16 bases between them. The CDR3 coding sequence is TGTGCCAGCAGTTCCGCGACCCCTCCGGCTACGCAGTATTTT. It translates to CASSSATPPATQYF.